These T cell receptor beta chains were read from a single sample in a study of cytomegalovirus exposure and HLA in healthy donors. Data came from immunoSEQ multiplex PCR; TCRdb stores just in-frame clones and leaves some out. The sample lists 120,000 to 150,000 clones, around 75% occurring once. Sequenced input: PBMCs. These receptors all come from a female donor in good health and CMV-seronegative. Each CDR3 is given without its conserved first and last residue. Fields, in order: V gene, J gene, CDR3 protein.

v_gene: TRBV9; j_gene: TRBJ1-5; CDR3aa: ASGQGAHQPQH
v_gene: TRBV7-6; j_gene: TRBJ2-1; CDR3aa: ASSLAPNNEQF
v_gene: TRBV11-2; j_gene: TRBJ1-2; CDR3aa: ASSLAPSVRQGGGGYT
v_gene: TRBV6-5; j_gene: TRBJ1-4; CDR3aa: ASSSADRAANEKLF
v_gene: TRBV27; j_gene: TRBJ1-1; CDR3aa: ASSFQGVNTEAF
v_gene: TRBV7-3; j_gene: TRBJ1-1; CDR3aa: ASSLRVEAEAF
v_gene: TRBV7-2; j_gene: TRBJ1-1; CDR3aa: ASSLSGVPKGTEAF
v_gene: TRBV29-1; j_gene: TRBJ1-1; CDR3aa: SALRGETEAF
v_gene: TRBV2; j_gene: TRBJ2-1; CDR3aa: ASRPGQGAYNEQF
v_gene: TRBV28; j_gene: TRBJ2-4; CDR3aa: ASSLLGLAGGFKNIQY
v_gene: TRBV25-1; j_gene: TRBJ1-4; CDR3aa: ASLGDSEKLF
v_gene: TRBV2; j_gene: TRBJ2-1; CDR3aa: ASLYDRGPDEQF
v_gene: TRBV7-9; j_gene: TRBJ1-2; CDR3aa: ASSLSGTGFLDGYT
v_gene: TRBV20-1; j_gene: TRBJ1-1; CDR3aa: SGQTNTEAF
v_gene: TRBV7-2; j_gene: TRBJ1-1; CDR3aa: ASSTRQGVTEAF
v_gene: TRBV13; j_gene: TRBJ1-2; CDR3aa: ASSLRRGQGTGYT